The 19 T cell receptor beta chains given below trace back to one sample, sequenced in a study of response to subunit inactivated influenza vaccine. A single record per CDR3 protein comes from TCRdb applying MiXCR to the RT-PCR reads. The table includes 430,000 or so distinct CDR3 sequences, approximately 10% detected once. The sequenced sample was PBMCs from blood, obtained 40 to 50 days after vaccination. The receptors stem from a man aged 45-65 years who received an inactivated influenza vaccine.

This clonotype was recorded a few times. The chain joins TRBV7-2 to TRBJ2-7; 7 nucleotides match TRBD2. The CDR3 loop spans 15 amino acids. J lost 2 bases, V lost 1 base, and 5 bases had no gene match. CDR1 SGHTA and CDR2 FQGNSA come from the germline V gene. CDR3 loop: CASSLVVGGAYEQYF. In nucleotides, the CDR3 is TGTGCCAGCAGCTTAGTTGTGGGAGGGGCCTACGAGCAGTACTTC.

The chain couples TRBV20-1 to TRBJ1-1; 9 positions agree with TRBD1. Per the germline V gene, CDR1 is DFQATT and CDR2 is SNEGSKA (reference sequence). CDR3 length equals 12 residues. CDR3 in amino acids: CRTTGGVIEAFF. The CDR3 region has the DNA TGCAGGACAACAGGGGGCGTGATTGAAGCTTTCTTT.

This sequence joins TRBV19 and TRBJ1-2; D remains ambiguous. Germline V gene data show CDR1 as LNHDA and CDR2 as SQIVND (reference sequence). Trimming cost V 3 bases and J 0 bases, with 8 bases left between them. The CDR3 consists of 14 residues. CDR3 coding DNA: TGTGCCAGTAGTATTGTTCAAGCTAACTATGGCTACACCTTC. Its translation: CASSIVQANYGYTF.

The sample holds a few counts of this clonotype. This chain joins TRBV6-5 and TRBJ2-7, with 11 positions matching TRBD1. J was trimmed by 2 bases and V by 2 bases; bases with no gene match: 2. In germline, CDR1 is MNHEY, CDR2 SVGAGI. The CDR3 sequence is 15 residues long. The CDR3 coding sequence is TGTGCCAGCAGTTACGGACAGGGGGCTGCCTACGAGCAGTACTTC. Translation: CASSYGQGAAYEQYF.

This clonotype has ten or more counts. V usage is TRBV29-1 and J usage is TRBJ2-3; D is perhaps TRBD1 or TRBD2 (6 bases each). V lost 7 bases to trimming and J lost 5 bases, with 16 bases between them. Germline V gene lookup returns CDR1 SQVTM and CDR2 ANQGSEA. This CDR3 has 13 amino acids. The CDR3 loop reads CSAQRGPGDTQYF. Written as DNA, the CDR3 is TGCAGCGCCCAACGGGGGCCTGGAGATACGCAGTATTTT.

This clonotype occurred a few times. The V and J genes are TRBV7-9 and TRBJ2-1; D is perhaps TRBD2 (5 bases). The germline gives CDR1 SEHNR, CDR2 FQNEAQ (reference sequence). V lost 1 base and J lost 9, with 13 bases in between. This CDR3 comprises 14 residues. CDR3 amino acids: CASSLEGLRIEQFF. In nucleotides, the CDR3 is TGTGCCAGCAGCTTAGAAGGACTCAGGATTGAGCAGTTCTTC.

This clonotype was recorded at least ten times. This rearrangement joins TRBV20-1 to TRBJ2-5; D may be TRBD1 or TRBD2 (5 bases each). Trimming pared 5 bases from V and 4 bases from J, leaving 14 bases between. Germline V gene lookup returns CDR1 DFQATT and CDR2 SNEGSKA (reference sequence). The CDR3 loop spans 13 amino acids. The CDR3 sequence is CSAHGARGETQYF. In DNA, the CDR3 is TGCAGTGCTCACGGGGCAAGGGGAGAGACCCAGTACTTC.

This clonotype was recorded a few times. This chain links TRBV28 with TRBJ2-3; 11 nucleotides align to TRBD2. CDR3 length equals 19 residues. The germline gives CDR1 MDHEN, CDR2 SYDVKM. Germline trimming cut 5 bases from V and 2 bases from J; bases unmatched to any gene: 15. The CDR3 DNA is TGTGCCAGCAGTATAGTAGCGGGAGGGCCCTCCTTAAACACAGATACGCAGTATTTT. Translated, it gives CASSIVAGGPSLNTDTQYF.

The chain is built from TRBV2 and TRBJ1-4, with TRBD1 as a possible D gene (6 bases). CDR1 is SNHLY, CDR2 FYNNEI, per germline. The CDR3 runs to 14 residues. V was trimmed by 4 bases and J by 8 bases, leaving 14 bases between them. CDR3 amino acids: CASSVQQGGEKLFF. The CDR3 region has the DNA TGTGCCAGCAGTGTGCAACAGGGCGGAGAAAAACTGTTTTTT.

This clonotype was counted a few times. V is TRBV7-9 and J is TRBJ1-5; D is uncertain. The ends were cut back, 1 base at V and 7 bases at J, with 8 bases in the middle. CDR3 length: 13 amino acids. Germline assignment: CDR1 SEHNR and CDR2 FQNEAQ (reference sequence). The CDR3 is CASSLGQSQPQHF. The CDR3 coding sequence is TGTGCCAGCAGCTTAGGACAATCCCAGCCCCAGCATTTT.

This clonotype was seen a handful of times. This chain uses TRBV12-3 or TRBV12-4 with TRBJ1-4; D not resolved. Trimming left V 3 bases short and J 8 bases short, with 16 bases between. The CDR3 is 15 amino acids. Written as DNA, the CDR3 is TGTGCCAGCAGTTTCCCGGGGTACCTAAAGGAAAAACTGTTTTTT. Translated, it gives CASSFPGYLKEKLFF.

This clonotype was counted ten times or more. The chain recombines TRBV20-1 with TRBJ2-3, with D possibly called TRBD1 or TRBD2 (6 bases each). CDR3 size: 16 residues. Trimming shortened V by 2 bases and J by 1 base, and 16 bases separated the two germline ends. Looked up from germline, CDR1 is DFQATT and CDR2 is SNEGSKA (reference sequence). The CDR3: CSARSIGGWGTDTQYF. CDR3 in DNA: TGCAGTGCTAGATCGATCGGGGGCTGGGGCACAGATACGCAGTATTTT.

The gene calls are TRBV4-1 and TRBJ2-7; 7 nucleotides match TRBD1. Germline values: CDR1 MGHRA, CDR2 YSYEKL. The V segment lost 3 bases and the J segment 2 bases; nucleotides outside the gene matches: 7. This CDR3 has 15 amino acids. The CDR3 DNA reads TGCGCCAGCAGCCAGTATAGGGACAGCACCTACGAGCAGTACTTC. It encodes CASSQYRDSTYEQYF.

Note on this clonotype: Relative to the germline gene, one junction end is altered; a read error may explain this. V and J are TRBV7-9 and TRBJ2-5, with TRBD2 matching over 7 bases. Germline CDR1 and CDR2: SEHNR and FQNEAQ (reference sequence). The CDR3 runs 15 residues. CDR3 sequence: CASSLMSSGQDTQYF. The CDR3 DNA reads TGTGCCAGCAGCTTAATGAGTAGCGGGCAAGATACCCAGTACTTC. The complete variable domain, with remaining parts taken from reference TRBV7-9 and TRBJ2-5, reads DTGVSQNPRHKITKRGQNVTFRCDPISEHNRLYWYRQTLGQGPEFLTYFQNEAQLEKSRLLSDRFSAERPKGSFSTLEIQRTEQGDSAMYLCASSLMSSGQDTQYFGPGTRLLVL.

The chain couples TRBV3-1 to TRBJ1-6; 8 bases map to TRBD1. Germline CDR1 LGHDT, CDR2 YNNKEL (reference sequence). The CDR3 has 15 residues. V shed 1 base, J shed 8 bases, and the junction held 4 bases outside the gene matches. The CDR3 spells CASSQVGRGHSPLHF. CDR3 in DNA: TGTGCCAGCAGCCAAGTCGGCAGGGGGCATTCACCCCTCCACTTT.

This clonotype was seen more than once but under ten times. The CDR3 loop reads CASSQELGTNIYEQYF. CDR3 coding DNA: TGCGCCAGCAGCCAAGAATTAGGGACAAACATCTACGAGCAGTACTTC. This chain connects TRBV4-1 to TRBJ2-7; TRBD1 might be the D (6 bases). Trimming pared 0 bases from V and 3 bases from J, leaving 15 bases between. Germline CDR1 and CDR2: MGHRA and YSYEKL. The CDR3 sequence is 16 residues long.

There are a few counts of this clonotype. The genes are TRBV6-5 and TRBJ2-6, with D hard to call. Germline CDR1 reads MNHEY; CDR2 reads SVGAGI. Trimming shortened V by 2 bases and J by 0 bases, and 5 bases separated the two germline ends. The CDR3 spans 15 residues. CDR3 sequence: CASSYRTSGANVLTF. CDR3 bases: TGTGCCAGCAGTTACCGAACCTCTGGGGCCAACGTCCTGACTTTC.

This clonotype was counted many times. The chain employs TRBV12-3 or TRBV12-4 and TRBJ1-1, with a possible D match to TRBD1 (6 bases). The CDR3 runs 14 residues. V was shortened by 7 bases and J by 3 bases, with 15 bases between the two germline ends. The CDR3 here is CASTWRAGDTEAFF. In nucleotides, the CDR3 is TGTGCCAGCACCTGGAGGGCAGGGGACACTGAAGCTTTCTTT.

In this sample, this clonotype turned up a few times. The chain has TRBV6-2 or TRBV6-3 and TRBJ2-7; TRBD1 is a possible D gene (6 bases). The CDR3 spans 14 residues. The ends were cut back, 8 bases at V and 6 bases at J, with 20 bases in the middle. Germline assignment: CDR1 MNHEY and CDR2 SVGEGT. CDR3: CASVLGQFLREQYF. The DNA of the CDR3 is TGTGCCAGCGTCCTCGGACAGTTTCTTCGCGAGCAGTACTTC.